This TCR beta chain was observed in a study of cytomegalovirus exposure and HLA in healthy donors. Background on the study: Out of around 360 genotyped donors, about 76% belonged to the Caucasian-associated ancestry cluster.

Primers: 60 Vbeta forward and 13 Jbeta reverse. This table comes from immunoSEQ multiplex PCR, and its TCRdb copy is limited to in-frame clones, with some not included. The sample consists of 150,000 or so clones, around 80% of them appearing once. Concerning this clone: The antigen remains unidentified.

General study points: Immune exposure information available was restricted to CMV serostatus. With DRB1 most and HLA-C fewest, TCR association rates differed between HLA loci in a later analysis.

The sequence was obtained from a woman between 40 and 55 years old in good health and CMV-seronegative. The source material was PBMCs.

The CDR3 sequence is CASSYSASGTYEQYF. For the CDR3, the DNA is TGTGCCAGCAGTTACTCGGCTAGCGGCACCTACGAGCAGTACTTC. This chain uses TRBV6-5 with TRBJ2-7; TRBD2 agrees at 7 bases. The length of the CDR3 is 15 residues. Germline CDR1 MNHEY, CDR2 SVGAGI. The V and J ends lost 0 bases and 2 bases, in that order; junction bases with no gene match: 4.